This T cell receptor beta chain was documented in a study of cytomegalovirus exposure and HLA in healthy donors. The trim removed 4 bases at V and 4 bases at J, leaving 6 bases unmatched. Germline CDR1 SGHTS, CDR2 YDEGEE. The CDR3 length is 14 residues. PCR used 60 Vbeta primers and 13 Jbeta primers. Libraries were prepared by immunoSEQ multiplex PCR; TCRdb keeps only in-frame clonotypes and omits some of them. The repertoire holds fewer than 250,000 clones, with about four fifths as singletons. The material sequenced was PBMCs. The receptor was isolated from a woman in her forties or fifties in good health and CMV-seropositive. The chain joins TRBV5-8 to TRBJ2-5, with TRBD2 matching 8 bases. CDR3 nucleotide sequence: TGTGCCAGCAGCGCCGGACTAGCCTTAGAGACCCAGTACTTC. Its translation is CASSAGLALETQYF.